This T cell receptor beta chain emerged from a study of blood T cell repertoires in COVID-19. In the study overall: Some COVID-19 samples were acute and others convalescent; all came from the United States, Italy and Spain. T cells, B-cell-depleted T cells, or PBMCs supplied cDNA or gDNA.

Cohorts were assigned according to the clinical history that participants reported. V gave up 3 bases and J gave up 3 bases, with 9 bases separating them. CDR1 is MDHEN, CDR2 SYDVKM, per germline. CDR3 length: 14 amino acids. Assay used: immunoSEQ multiplex PCR; TCRdb lists only in-frame clones, some missing. The table has a few hundred thousand clones, over 80% seen once; the top ten hold less than 1.5%. The gene calls are TRBV28 and TRBJ1-5; D not certain. Sequenced input: PBMCs or T cells enriched from blood (not recorded which). The receptor's source is a man aged 25-45 years who had recovered from COVID-19. This chain's CDR3 is CASSLAGSNQPQHF. The CDR3 nucleotides are TGTGCCAGCAGTTTGGCAGGCTCCAATCAGCCCCAGCATTTT.